This T cell receptor (beta chain) was sequenced for a study of T cell changes during pregnancy in multiple sclerosis. This CDR3 has 17 residues. Germline V gene sequence: CDR1 SGHVS, CDR2 FQNEAQ. Between the trimmed V and J ends, which lost 2 bases and 3 bases, there was a span of 19 bases. The repertoire was sequenced with immunoSEQ multiplex PCR; TCRdb's copy has only in-frame clones and lacks some. The sample carries around 33,000 clones, 85% to 90% recorded once. This TCR was sampled from a female donor with multiple sclerosis, enrolled in a pregnancy study. The sample here was CD8+ T cells from peripheral blood mononuclear cells, taken before pregnancy. The rearrangement joins TRBV7-8 to TRBJ1-1; possible D gene TRBD1, 5 bases. This CDR3 reads CASSLRGGFGEDTEAFF. The CDR3 DNA follows: TGTGCCAGCAGCTTAAGGGGAGGCTTCGGTGAGGACACTGAAGCTTTCTTT.